In this sample, the clone carrying this T cell receptor (beta chain) turned up many times. No antigen is known for it. The CDR3 loop spans 17 amino acids. V shed 7 bases, J shed 4 bases, and the junction held 16 bases outside the gene matches. Germline CDR1 is GTSNPN and CDR2 is SVGIG (reference sequence). TCR beta CDR3 sequences were amplified from RNA transcripts. In the first-round RT-PCR of the TCR CDR3, the HTBI primer set was used. Using its own MiXCR run on the multiplex PCR reads, TCRdb lists one record per CDR3 protein. The sample consists of hundreds of thousands of distinct CDR3 sequences, approximately 15% of them appearing once. This specimen belongs to a study of T cells in Graves' hyperthyroidism and ophthalmopathy. Study findings and constraints: Ophthalmopathy was separated from stable hyperthyroidism by a 13 V-J model.

The gene calls are TRBV30 and TRBJ1-1; TRBD1 matches 12 bases. The TCR sequence derives from a woman between 35 and 50 years old with Graves' ophthalmopathy. Sequencing used blood. The CDR3 nucleotides read TGTGCCTATAGATTGTCGGGACAGGGGGCGTTGGGCACTGAAGCTTTCTTT. Protein sequence: CAYRLSGQGALGTEAFF.